The rows below give T cell receptor beta chains drawn from one sample of a study of identical twins. TCRdb recomputed calls from the 5' RACE reads with MiXCR, one row per CDR3 protein. Among around 500,000 distinct CDR3 sequences listed, 13% to 15% were seen once. These same data were also listed under a study on yellow fever vaccine responses in identical twins.

Sample: CD4+ T cells sorted from blood. The source is a woman younger than 30 in good health. The CDR3 runs from the conserved cysteine through the conserved F or W. The D gene is left open where the match is weak. Size tells how often a clone was seen (once, few, many) or the class of an expanded clone, and some rows leave it out.

>TRBV25-1|15|.|.|TRBJ2-3
CASSELSNTTDTQYF
TGTGCCAGCAGTGAATTATCGAATACTACAGATACGCAGTATTTT
>TRBV7-8|18|TRBD2|few|TRBJ2-6
CASSEGTSGSSGANVLTF
TGTGCCAGCAGCGAAGGGACTAGCGGGAGCTCTGGGGCCAACGTCCTGACTTTC
>TRBV6-2/TRBV6-3|18|.|.|TRBJ2-7
CASSYSIRPETGNYEQYF
TGTGCCAGCAGTTACTCGATCCGTCCGGAAACAGGGAACTACGAGCAGTACTTC
>TRBV27|14|.|few|TRBJ2-7
CARTRDRTVYEQYF
TGTGCCAGAACCCGGGACCGGACAGTCTACGAGCAGTACTTC
>TRBV10-3|11|.|.|TRBJ1-2
CAIKANYGYTF
TGTGCCATCAAAGCTAACTATGGCTACACCTTC
>TRBV12-3/TRBV12-4|18|TRBD1|few|TRBJ2-7
CASSFTTGAQSYSYEQYF
TGTGCCAGCAGTTTCACGACAGGGGCTCAATCCTACTCCTACGAGCAGTACTTC
>TRBV9|18|.|.|TRBJ2-3
CASSVGPRRNYGTDTQYF
TGTGCCAGCAGCGTAGGGCCCCGCAGGAACTATGGCACAGATACGCAGTATTTT
>TRBV6-1|13|.|many|TRBJ1-2
CASTMGPVGGYTF
TGTGCCAGCACGATGGGACCGGTCGGTGGCTACACCTTC
>TRBV29-1|12|.|many|TRBJ1-1
CSVVGARTEAFF
TGCAGCGTTGTCGGGGCTCGCACTGAAGCTTTCTTT
>TRBV19|16|TRBD2|.|TRBJ2-7
CASSTRGAGGLHEQYF
TGTGCCAGTAGCACCCGGGGAGCGGGAGGGCTCCACGAGCAGTACTTC
>TRBV11-2|19|TRBD2|.|TRBJ2-3
CASSLFADTSGSPRDTQYF
TGTGCCAGCAGCTTATTTGCCGATACTAGCGGGAGCCCCCGAGATACGCAGTATTTT
>TRBV3-1|19|TRBD2|few|TRBJ2-1
CASSQVGTSGGGGINEQFF
TGTGCCAGCAGCCAAGTAGGGACTAGCGGGGGAGGGGGTATCAATGAGCAGTTCTTC
>TRBV29-1|12|TRBD1|few|TRBJ2-1
CSVEQGADEQFF
TGCAGCGTTGAACAGGGGGCGGATGAGCAGTTCTTC
>TRBV20-1|13|.|few|TRBJ1-1
CSASRGQGTEAFF
TGCAGTGCTAGTAGGGGCCAGGGAACTGAAGCTTTCTTT
>TRBV28|14|TRBD2|.|TRBJ2-7
CASRGLAGTYEQYF
TGTGCCAGCAGAGGACTAGCGGGGACTTACGAGCAGTACTTC
>TRBV5-1|15|.|.|TRBJ1-4
CASSFGGTGSEKLFF
TGCGCCAGCAGCTTCGGAGGAACAGGCTCGGAAAAACTGTTTTTT
>TRBV20-1|11|.|.|TRBJ2-7
CSAAGDYEQYF
TGCAGTGCTGCCGGGGACTACGAGCAGTACTTC